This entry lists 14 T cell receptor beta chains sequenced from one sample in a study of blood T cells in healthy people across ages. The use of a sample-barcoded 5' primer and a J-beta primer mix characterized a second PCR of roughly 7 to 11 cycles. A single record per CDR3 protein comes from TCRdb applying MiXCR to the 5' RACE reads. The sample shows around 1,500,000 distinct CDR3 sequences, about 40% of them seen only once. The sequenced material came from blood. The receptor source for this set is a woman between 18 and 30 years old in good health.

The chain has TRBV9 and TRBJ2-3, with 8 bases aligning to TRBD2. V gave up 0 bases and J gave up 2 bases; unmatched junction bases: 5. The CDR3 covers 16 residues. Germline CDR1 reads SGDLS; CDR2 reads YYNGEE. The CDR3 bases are TGTGCCAGCAGCGTAGAGACTAGCGAATACACAGATACGCAGTATTTT. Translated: CASSVETSEYTDTQYF.

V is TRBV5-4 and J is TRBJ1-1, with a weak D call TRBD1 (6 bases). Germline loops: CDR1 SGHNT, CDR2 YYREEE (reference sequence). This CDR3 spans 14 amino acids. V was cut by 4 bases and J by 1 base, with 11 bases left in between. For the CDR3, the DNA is TGTGCCAGCAGCACGGACAGTGCGAACACTGAAGCTTTCTTT. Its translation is CASSTDSANTEAFF. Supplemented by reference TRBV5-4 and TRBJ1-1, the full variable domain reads ETGVTQSPTHLIKTRGQQVTLRCSSQSGHNTVSWYQQALGQGPQFIFQYYREEENGRGNFPPRFSGLQFPNYSSELNVNALELDDSALYLCASSTDSANTEAFFGQGTRLTVV.

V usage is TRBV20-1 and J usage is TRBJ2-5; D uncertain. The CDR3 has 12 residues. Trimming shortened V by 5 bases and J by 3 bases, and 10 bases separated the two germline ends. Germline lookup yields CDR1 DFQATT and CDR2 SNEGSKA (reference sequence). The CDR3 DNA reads TGCAGTGCTGGTTGGCTCAAAGAGACCCAGTACTTC. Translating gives CSAGWLKETQYF.

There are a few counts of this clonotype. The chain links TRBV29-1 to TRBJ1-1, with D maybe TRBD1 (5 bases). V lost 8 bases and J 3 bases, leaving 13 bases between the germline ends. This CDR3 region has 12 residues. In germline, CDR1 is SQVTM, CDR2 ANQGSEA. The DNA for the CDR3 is TGCAGCACTTGGGACGGGGACACTGAAGCTTTCTTT. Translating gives CSTWDGDTEAFF.

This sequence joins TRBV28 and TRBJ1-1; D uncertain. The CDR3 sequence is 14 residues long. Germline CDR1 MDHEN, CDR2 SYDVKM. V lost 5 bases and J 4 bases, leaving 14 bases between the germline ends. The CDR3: CASSATPGSTEAFF. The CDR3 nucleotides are TGTGCCAGCAGTGCCACCCCGGGGAGCACTGAAGCTTTCTTT.

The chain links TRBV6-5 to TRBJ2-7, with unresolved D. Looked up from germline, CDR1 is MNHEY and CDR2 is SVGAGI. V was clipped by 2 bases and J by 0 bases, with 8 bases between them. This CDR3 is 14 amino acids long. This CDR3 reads CASSYRSASYEQYF. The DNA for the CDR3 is TGTGCCAGCAGTTACCGGTCGGCCTCCTACGAGCAGTACTTC.

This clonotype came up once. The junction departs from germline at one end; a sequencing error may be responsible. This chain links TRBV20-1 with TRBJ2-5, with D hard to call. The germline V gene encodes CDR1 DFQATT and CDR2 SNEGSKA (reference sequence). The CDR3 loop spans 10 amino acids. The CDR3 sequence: CRAYQETQYF. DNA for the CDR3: TGCAGGGCTTACCAGGAGACCCAGTACTTC.

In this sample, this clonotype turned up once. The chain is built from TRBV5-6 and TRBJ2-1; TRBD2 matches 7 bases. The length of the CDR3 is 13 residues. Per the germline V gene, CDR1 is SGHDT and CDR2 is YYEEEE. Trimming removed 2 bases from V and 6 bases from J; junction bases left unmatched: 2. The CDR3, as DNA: TGTGCCAGCAGCTTTGGGACTATCAATGAGCAGTTCTTC. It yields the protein CASSFGTINEQFF.

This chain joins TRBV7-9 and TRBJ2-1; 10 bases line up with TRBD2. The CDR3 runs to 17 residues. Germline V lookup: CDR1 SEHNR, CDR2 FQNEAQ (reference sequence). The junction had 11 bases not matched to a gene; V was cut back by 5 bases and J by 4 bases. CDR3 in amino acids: CASSPPLAGVNYNEQFF. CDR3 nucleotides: TGTGCCAGCAGCCCCCCGCTAGCGGGAGTGAATTACAATGAGCAGTTCTTC.

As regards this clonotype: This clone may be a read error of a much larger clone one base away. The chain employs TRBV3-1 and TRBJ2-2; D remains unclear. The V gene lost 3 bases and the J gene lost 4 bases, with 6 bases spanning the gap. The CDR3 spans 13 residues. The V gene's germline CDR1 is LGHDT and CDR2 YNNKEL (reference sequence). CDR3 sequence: CASSHTGTGELFF. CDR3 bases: TGTGCCAGCAGCCACACGGGCACCGGGGAGCTGTTTTTT.

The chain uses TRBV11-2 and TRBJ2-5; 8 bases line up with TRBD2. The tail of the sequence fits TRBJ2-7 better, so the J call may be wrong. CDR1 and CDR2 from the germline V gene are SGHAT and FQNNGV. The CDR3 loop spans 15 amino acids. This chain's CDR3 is CASSLAPTSESEQYF. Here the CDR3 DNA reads TGTGCCAGCAGCTTAGCCCCGACTAGCGAATCCGAGCAGTACTTC.

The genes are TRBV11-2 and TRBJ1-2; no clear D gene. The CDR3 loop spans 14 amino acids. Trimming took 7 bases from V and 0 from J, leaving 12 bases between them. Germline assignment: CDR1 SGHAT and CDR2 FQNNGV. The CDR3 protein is CASTEGAANYGYTF. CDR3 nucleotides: TGTGCCAGCACTGAGGGAGCAGCTAACTATGGCTACACCTTC.

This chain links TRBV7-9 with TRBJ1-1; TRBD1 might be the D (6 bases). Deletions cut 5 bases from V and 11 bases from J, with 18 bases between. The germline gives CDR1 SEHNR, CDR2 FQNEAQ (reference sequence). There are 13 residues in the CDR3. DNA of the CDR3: TGTGCCAGCAGCCAACAGGGCCCGACGGACGCTTTCTTT. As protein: CASSQQGPTDAFF.

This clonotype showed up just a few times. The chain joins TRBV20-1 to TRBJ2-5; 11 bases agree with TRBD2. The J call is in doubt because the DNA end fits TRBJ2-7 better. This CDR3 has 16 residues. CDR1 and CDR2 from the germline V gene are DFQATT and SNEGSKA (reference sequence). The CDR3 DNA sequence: TGCAGTGCTAGGACCCGGGGAAATCTAGCGGGAGGCGAGCAGTACTTC. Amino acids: CSARTRGNLAGGEQYF.